Listed below are T cell receptor beta chains from one sample, sequenced in a study of OX40 agonist ivuxolimab in advanced cancers. The assay was immunoSEQ multiplex PCR, and TCRdb's table has in-frame clones only and misses some. The table includes fewer than 55,000 clones, roughly 84% detected once. The sequencing used CD4+ or CD8+ T cells sorted from blood, collected in a trial of the OX40 agonist ivuxolimab. These receptors originate from an adult with an advanced solid tumor such as melanoma, head and neck, liver or kidney cancer. Each CDR3 is given with its conserved first and last residue. A D gene is named only where the DNA matches it firmly. Part of the rows lack a size; the others show once, few, many or a class for expanded clones.

d_gene	v_gene	j_gene	abundance	CDR3aa	CDR3nt
TRBD2	TRBV2	TRBJ2-1	few	CASSPFLAGEGYEQFF	TGTGCCAGCAGTCCCTTTCTAGCGGGAGAGGGGTATGAGCAGTTCTTC
TRBD2	TRBV28	TRBJ2-7	.	CASGEGNEQYF	TGTGCCAGCGGGGAGGGTAACGAGCAGTACTTC
TRBD1	TRBV11-2	TRBJ2-2	.	CASSHPGTGSGELFF	TGTGCCAGCAGCCACCCGGGGACAGGGTCCGGGGAGCTGTTTTTT
TRBD2	TRBV28	TRBJ2-1	.	CASRGLPRTEQFF	TGTGCCAGCAGGGGACTACCGAGGACTGAGCAGTTCTTC
TRBD1	TRBV7-2	TRBJ1-6	.	CASSSDRGQGSPLHF	TGTGCCAGCAGCTCAGACAGGGGGCAAGGCTCACCCCTCCACTTT
TRBD1	TRBV19	TRBJ1-2	.	CASSNLQGFYGYTF	TGTGCCAGTAGTAACCTACAGGGGTTCTATGGCTACACCTTC
.	TRBV5-6	TRBJ2-5	once	CASSLRVWQGLETQYF	TGTGCCAGCAGCTTGAGGGTTTGGCAAGGCCTAGAGACCCAGTACTTC
.	TRBV11-2	TRBJ2-3	.	CASSADSVEEYF	TGTGCCAGCAGCGCCGACAGCGTCGAGGAGTATTTT
TRBD1	TRBV27	TRBJ1-2	.	CASGYRGGNYGYTF	TGTGCCAGCGGATACAGGGGAGGGAACTATGGCTACACCTTC
.	TRBV5-4	TRBJ2-1	.	CASSSPRLGIYNEQFF	TGTGCCAGCAGCAGCCCGAGACTAGGGATCTACAATGAGCAGTTCTTC
.	TRBV9	TRBJ1-2	.	CASSGTGYGYTF	TGTGCCAGCAGCGGGACGGGCTATGGCTACACCTTC
TRBD1	TRBV7-9	TRBJ1-5	once	CASSSGQEGYQPQHF	TGTGCCAGCAGCTCGGGACAGGAAGGTTATCAGCCCCAGCATTTT
TRBD1	TRBV7-8	TRBJ1-4	.	CASSLTGTDEKLFF	TGTGCCAGCAGCTTAACCGGGACAGACGAAAAACTGTTTTTT
TRBD2	TRBV9	TRBJ2-3	.	CASSTLAGGTDTQYF	TGTGCCAGCAGCACCCTAGCGGGGGGCACAGATACGCAGTATTTT
TRBD1	TRBV2	TRBJ1-2	once	CARLGQVYGYTF	TGTGCCAGACTGGGACAGGTCTATGGCTACACCTTC
.	TRBV30	TRBJ2-7	.	CAWSVLVYEQYF	TGTGCCTGGAGTGTTTTAGTCTACGAGCAGTACTTC
TRBD1	TRBV13	TRBJ2-7	.	CASSYRTGFEEQYF	TGTGCCAGCAGCTATCGGACAGGTTTTGAGGAGCAGTACTTC
.	TRBV9	TRBJ1-1	.	CASSAPQESMNTEAFF	TGTGCCAGCAGCGCCCCACAGGAATCTATGAACACTGAAGCTTTCTTT
TRBD2	TRBV13	TRBJ2-7	.	CASSSGGLAGVYEQYF	TGTGCCAGCAGCTCCGGAGGACTAGCGGGAGTCTACGAGCAGTACTTC
.	TRBV7-9	TRBJ2-7	.	CASSLSGDTTYEQYF	TGTGCCAGCAGCTTATCGGGGGATACCACCTACGAGCAGTACTTC
.	TRBV6-1	TRBJ2-3	.	CASSDDPGEGPDTQYF	TGTGCCAGCAGTGACGATCCCGGGGAAGGGCCAGATACGCAGTATTTT
TRBD1	TRBV7-9	TRBJ1-5	.	CASSSRGEPQHF	TGTGCCAGCAGTTCCAGGGGGGAGCCCCAGCATTTT
.	TRBV7-6	TRBJ2-7	.	CASSSGLGSYEQYF	TGTGCCAGCAGCTCGGGACTGGGGTCCTACGAGCAGTACTTC
.	TRBV12-5	TRBJ1-2	.	CASGFGGNYGYTF	TGTGCTAGTGGTTTTGGTGGTAACTATGGCTACACCTTC
.	TRBV9	TRBJ2-6	.	CASSVADSGANVLTF	TGTGCCAGCAGCGTAGCTGACTCTGGGGCCAACGTCCTGACTTTC
.	TRBV7-2	TRBJ2-7	.	CASSHTLGVNYEQYF	TGTGCCAGCAGCCACACGCTGGGGGTTAACTACGAGCAGTACTTC
.	TRBV4-1	TRBJ2-4	.	CASSQDFGGVAKNIQYF	TGCGCCAGCAGCCAAGATTTTGGGGGAGTGGCCAAAAACATTCAGTACTTC
TRBD1	TRBV7-3	TRBJ2-7	.	CASSLLGTEPWEQYF	TGTGCCAGCAGCTTACTTGGGACAGAACCTTGGGAGCAGTACTTC
.	TRBV11-2	TRBJ2-3	.	CASSFDMTDYTQYF	TGTGCCAGCAGCTTTGACATGACAGATTATACGCAGTATTTT
.	TRBV7-9	TRBJ2-5	.	CASSAPLHAETQYF	TGTGCCAGCAGCGCCCCCTTGCACGCGGAGACCCAGTACTTC
TRBD2	TRBV27	TRBJ2-2	.	CASSLLAGARTGELFF	TGTGCCAGCAGTCTTTTAGCGGGAGCAAGGACCGGGGAGCTGTTTTTT
.	TRBV7-9	TRBJ2-7	few	CASSLTVYEQYF	TGTGCCAGCAGCTTAACAGTTTACGAGCAGTACTTC
.	TRBV5-6	TRBJ1-1	.	CASSLSRVTEAFF	TGTGCCAGCAGCTTGTCCAGGGTCACTGAAGCTTTCTTT
TRBD2	TRBV6-4	TRBJ2-3	many	CASSDSAGGSTDTQYF	TGTGCCAGCAGTGACTCCGCGGGGGGCAGCACAGATACGCAGTATTTT